Below, 21 T cell receptor beta chains from the same sample are listed, as sequenced in a study of shared clonotypes between healthy human individuals. The repertoire was sequenced with immunoSEQ multiplex PCR; TCRdb's copy has only in-frame clones and lacks some. The sample contains roughly 330,000 clones, under 80% of which appear only once. Material: memory CD4+ T cells sorted from blood. Subset specified: CD45RA-negative fraction. These receptors were obtained from a man aged 25-40 years in good health.

The J gene is TRBJ1-4, the V gene TRBV2; no firm D call. Germline V gene sequence: CDR1 SNHLY, CDR2 FYNNEI. This CDR3 region has 15 residues. V was pared by 6 bases and J by 8 bases, with 19 bases between. The CDR3 region is CASRKTGLEEEKLFF. CDR3 DNA sequence: TGTGCCAGCAGAAAAACGGGCCTCGAAGAGGAAAAACTGTTTTTT.

J is TRBJ2-3 and V is TRBV30; perhaps TRBD2 as D (5 bases). Trimming left V 2 bases short and J 4 bases short, with 16 bases between. The germline CDR1 and CDR2 sequences are GTSNPN and SVGIG (reference sequence). The CDR3 covers 15 residues. The CDR3 loop is CAWSSGSPGSDTQYF. The CDR3 DNA is TGTGCCTGGAGTTCCGGGTCCCCGGGGTCAGATACGCAGTATTTT.

This sequence joins TRBV7-9 and TRBJ2-1, with 7 bases fitting TRBD1. Trimming took 5 bases from V and 9 from J; bases not matched to a gene: 10. The CDR3 totals 14 residues. CDR1 and CDR2 (germline): SEHNR, FQNEAQ (reference sequence). The CDR3 sequence is CASSAWTGGGEQFF. The CDR3, as DNA: TGTGCCAGCAGCGCCTGGACAGGCGGTGGTGAGCAGTTCTTC. The whole variable domain, filled in from reference TRBV7-9 and TRBJ2-1, reads DTGVSQNPRHKITKRGQNVTFRCDPISEHNRLYWYRQTLGQGPEFLTYFQNEAQLEKSRLLSDRFSAERPKGSFSTLEIQRTEQGDSAMYLCASSAWTGGGEQFFGPGTRLTVL.

This clone was found a few times. This chain joins TRBV27 and TRBJ2-1, with D possibly matching TRBD1 (6 bases). The CDR3 spans 12 residues. CDR1 MNHEY and CDR2 SMNVEV come from the germline V gene (reference sequence). Trimming shortened V by 3 bases and J by 10 bases, and 10 bases separated the two germline ends. CDR3 residues: CASSFLQGEQFF. The CDR3 nucleotides read TGTGCCAGCAGTTTCTTACAGGGCGAGCAGTTCTTC.

The chain carries TRBV25-1 and TRBJ2-3, with 9 bases identical to TRBD2. The CDR3 totals 17 residues. Germline V lookup: CDR1 MGHDK, CDR2 SYGVNS. V lost 3 bases, J lost 5 bases, and 12 bases stayed unmatched. The CDR3 is CASSEEPGREGQDTQYF. CDR3 bases: TGTGCCAGCAGTGAGGAACCTGGGCGGGAGGGGCAAGATACGCAGTATTTT.

A few counts support this clone. The rearrangement uses TRBV6-1 and TRBJ2-5; D remains ambiguous. This CDR3 is 14 amino acids long. Germline V CDR1 and CDR2: MNHNS, SASEGT. V shed 2 bases and J shed 5 bases, with 12 bases lying between them. In DNA form, the CDR3 reads TGTGCCAGCAGTGAAACCCAGGAGTCGGAGACCCAGTACTTC. Protein sequence: CASSETQESETQYF.

The chain carries TRBV5-8 and TRBJ2-1; 8 bases fit TRBD1. J lost 7 bases, V lost 2 bases, and 5 bases had no gene match. The CDR3 totals 14 residues. Germline V gene sequence: CDR1 SGHTS, CDR2 YDEGEE. This CDR3 reads CASSFRQGLNEQFF. DNA of the CDR3: TGTGCCAGCAGCTTCCGACAGGGGCTAAATGAGCAGTTCTTC.

The chain has TRBV11-2 and TRBJ2-1, with D unclear. V was trimmed by 4 bases and J by 5 bases, leaving 12 bases between them. The CDR3 sequence is 14 residues long. The germline CDR1 and CDR2 sequences are SGHAT and FQNNGV. CDR3 DNA: TGTGCCAGCAGCTCCCGGATTCTCAACAATGAGCAGTTCTTC. Protein: CASSSRILNNEQFF.

This clone is judged medium-sized (0.01 to 0.1%). J is TRBJ1-5 and V is TRBV6-1, with 9 positions matching TRBD1. CDR3 length equals 15 residues. V dropped 5 bases and J dropped 7; count of bases not matched to a gene: 9. CDR1 is MNHNS and CDR2 is SASEGT in the germline V gene. The CDR3 sequence is CASSSGQGLNQPQHF. The DNA for the CDR3 is TGTGCCAGCAGTTCCGGACAGGGGTTGAACCAGCCCCAGCATTTT.

V gene TRBV5-1 combines with J gene TRBJ1-1; perhaps TRBD1 as D (6 bases). CDR3 length: 14 residues. Trimming took off 3 bases at V and 5 bases at J, with 14 bases between the two ends. CDR1 SGHRS and CDR2 YFSETQ come from the germline V gene. The CDR3: CASSSDSYWTEAFF. For the CDR3, the DNA is TGCGCCAGCAGCTCGGACAGCTACTGGACTGAAGCTTTCTTT. Full variable domain (rest looked up from reference TRBV5-1 and TRBJ1-1): KAGVTQTPRYLIKTRGQQVTLSCSPISGHRSVSWYQQTPGQGLQFLFEYFSETQRNKGNFPGRFSGRQFSNSRSEMNVSTLELGDSALYLCASSSDSYWTEAFFGQGTRLTVV.

The genes are TRBV28 and TRBJ2-6, with D unclear. V was shortened by 7 bases and J by 1 base, with 5 bases between the two germline ends. Germline CDR1 and CDR2: MDHEN and SYDVKM. This CDR3 contains 13 residues. CDR3 DNA: TGTGCCAGCACTACGTCTGGGGCCAACGTCCTGACTTTC. Protein sequence: CASTTSGANVLTF.

The chain recombines TRBV5-4 with TRBJ2-7; D possibly corresponds to TRBD2 (5 bases). This CDR3 has 14 residues. Germline assignment: CDR1 SGHNT and CDR2 YYREEE (reference sequence). Trimming cost V 0 bases and J 7 bases, with 14 bases left between them. CDR3 in DNA: TGTGCCAGCAGCTTGGAGGGCGGCCGGAGGGAGCAGTACTTC. Its translation is CASSLEGGRREQYF.

The chain recombines TRBV6-5 with TRBJ2-7; 8 nucleotides line up with TRBD2. CDR3 length equals 13 residues. With V trimmed by 7 bases and J by 4 bases, 6 bases remained unmatched. CDR1 is MNHEY, CDR2 SVGAGI, per germline. The CDR3 DNA follows: TGTGCCAGCAAAATCGGGAGGGAGTACGAGCAGTACTTC. Amino acids: CASKIGREYEQYF.

The chain employs TRBV29-1 and TRBJ2-3, with D uncertain. V was clipped by 7 bases and J by 6 bases, with 17 bases between them. The CDR3 spans 13 residues. CDR1 is SQVTM and CDR2 is ANQGSEA in the germline V gene. The CDR3 DNA sequence: TGCAGCGCTAAAGGGATGTTCAAGGATACGCAGTATTTT. Translation: CSAKGMFKDTQYF.

This clone came up many times. The V and J genes are TRBV2 and TRBJ2-2; 7 bases fit TRBD1. The CDR3 is made up of 14 amino acids. Losses at the gene ends were 6 bases for V and 6 bases for J; bases not matched to a gene: 7. CDR1 is SNHLY and CDR2 is FYNNEI in the germline V gene. The CDR3 nucleotides are TGTGCCAGCAGGAGAACGGACAGGCCCGGGGAGCTGTTTTTT. Translating it yields CASRRTDRPGELFF.

This clone was recorded only once. The rearrangement uses TRBV27 and TRBJ2-7; weak D call: TRBD1 (6 bases). Trimming cost V 3 bases and J 0 bases, with 15 bases left between them. Germline lookup yields CDR1 MNHEY and CDR2 SMNVEV (reference sequence). The CDR3 spans 16 residues. Written as DNA, the CDR3 is TGTGCCAGCAGTTTTATCTTTCAGGGGAACTCCTACGAGCAGTACTTC. Its translation is CASSFIFQGNSYEQYF.

This clone occurred once. The V and J genes are TRBV2 and TRBJ1-1; D gene ambiguous. The germline V and J ends were trimmed by 3 bases and 5 bases, with 10 bases remaining between them. Germline V CDR1 and CDR2: SNHLY, FYNNEI. This CDR3 contains 13 residues. The CDR3 sequence: CASSEEKGTEAFF. The CDR3 DNA reads as TGTGCCAGCAGTGAGGAGAAGGGTACTGAAGCTTTCTTT.

The chain has TRBV28 and TRBJ1-1, with 8 nucleotides matching TRBD1. This CDR3 contains 14 residues. Losses at the gene ends were 4 bases for V and 1 base for J; bases not matched to a gene: 2. Per germline, CDR1 MDHEN and CDR2 SYDVKM. The CDR3 protein is CASSSTGENTEAFF. CDR3 nucleotides: TGTGCCAGCAGTTCGACAGGGGAGAACACTGAAGCTTTCTTT.

The V and J genes are TRBV6-5 and TRBJ1-6; 8 bases match TRBD1. The CDR3 runs to 15 residues. V trimming: 5 bases; J trimming: 9 bases; junction bases outside the gene matches: 9. The germline V gene encodes CDR1 MNHEY and CDR2 SVGAGI. In DNA, the CDR3 is TGTGCCAGCAGTCGAACAGGGGGATTGGGTTCACCCCTCCACTTT. Its protein product is CASSRTGGLGSPLHF.

The chain carries TRBV14 and TRBJ1-2; D gene ambiguous. This CDR3 is built from 16 residues. The V end lost 0 bases, the J end lost 3 bases, and 14 bases lay between the germline ends. Germline V gives CDR1 SGHDN, CDR2 FVKESK. This chain's CDR3 is CASSQDQGRRDYGYTF. The CDR3 region has the DNA TGTGCCAGCAGCCAAGATCAAGGGAGACGGGACTATGGCTACACCTTC.

The chain joins TRBV5-1 to TRBJ1-4, with D unresolved. CDR3 size: 15 residues. V lost 3 bases to trimming and J lost 8 bases, with 17 bases between them. CDR1 and CDR2 from the germline V gene are SGHRS and YFSETQ. The CDR3 loop is CASSSEPRAGEKLFF. The CDR3 DNA follows: TGCGCCAGCAGCTCCGAGCCTCGAGCGGGAGAAAAACTGTTTTTT.